Following are 21 T cell receptor beta chains from one sample sequenced in a study of early T cells in non-severe SARS-CoV-2 infection. TCRdb re-called the 5' RACE reads through MiXCR, storing one row per CDR3 protein. The sample shows tens of thousands of distinct CDR3 sequences, about 6.1% of them seen only once. The sequenced sample was whole blood. All receptors come from an adult who was a healthcare worker with PCR-confirmed SARS-CoV-2 infection or an uninfected control (not recorded which).

The table lists this clonotype with many counts. V is TRBV27 and J is TRBJ1-3; D remains unclear. Germline CDR1 and CDR2: MNHEY and SMNVEV (reference sequence). The CDR3 loop spans 15 amino acids. V was pared by 3 bases and J by 1 base, with 10 bases between. CDR3 sequence reads: CASSFQGNSGNTIYF. The CDR3 region has the DNA TGTGCCAGCAGTTTTCAAGGGAATTCTGGAAACACCATATATTTT.

This clonotype was counted between two and nine times. CDR3 region: CASSSPGRASSTDTQYF. The CDR3 nucleotides are TGTGCCAGCAGTTCCCCAGGGAGGGCCTCTAGCACAGATACGCAGTATTTT. V and J are TRBV6-6 and TRBJ2-3; 7 bases agree with TRBD2. Germline V lookup: CDR1 MNHNY, CDR2 SVGAGI (reference sequence). The CDR3 has 17 amino acids. V gave up 4 bases and J gave up 0 bases; unmatched junction bases: 10.

The table lists this clonotype with a few counts. V and J are TRBV29-1 and TRBJ2-3; a possible D gene is TRBD1 (7 bases). Germline V gene data show CDR1 as SQVTM and CDR2 as ANQGSEA. V was cut by 3 bases and J by 4 bases, with 11 bases left in between. This CDR3 region has 13 residues. The CDR3 here is CSVDRGAADTQYF. The CDR3 coding sequence is TGCAGCGTTGACAGGGGGGCGGCAGATACGCAGTATTTT.

This clonotype was counted many times. The J gene is TRBJ1-1, the V gene TRBV29-1; D may be TRBD1 (6 bases). Germline lookup yields CDR1 SQVTM and CDR2 ANQGSEA. CDR3 length: 17 residues. The V end lost 0 bases, the J end lost 5 bases, and 22 bases lay between the germline ends. Written as DNA, the CDR3 is TGCAGCGTTGAAGACCGGGGGCGCCCCGGAACGGGGACTGAAGCTTTCTTT. Amino acids: CSVEDRGRPGTGTEAFF.

This clonotype has a count of ten or more. The chain has TRBV28 and TRBJ2-4, with D possibly matching TRBD1 (6 bases). Trimming left V 6 bases short and J 7 bases short, with 19 bases between. The V gene's germline CDR1 is MDHEN and CDR2 SYDVKM. The CDR3 length is 15 residues. The CDR3 DNA reads as TGTGCCAGCAGCGCCGGTTCCGGGACAATGAACATTCAGTACTTC. Translating it yields CASSAGSGTMNIQYF.

The sample holds many counts of this clonotype. This rearrangement joins TRBV7-8 to TRBJ1-4, with D perhaps matching TRBD1 (6 bases). Per germline, CDR1 SGHVS and CDR2 FQNEAQ. V lost 1 base, J lost 11 bases, and 11 bases lay in between. The CDR3 has 13 residues. CDR3 coding DNA: TGTGCCAGCAGCTTAGGTCCAGGGGTTAAACTGTTTTTT. As protein: CASSLGPGVKLFF.

This clonotype showed up just a few times. The chain is built from TRBV20-1 and TRBJ2-7, with 11 bases identical to TRBD2. J gave up 3 bases and V 6 bases, and 7 bases lay outside the gene matches. The CDR3 runs 14 residues. CDR1 is DFQATT, CDR2 SNEGSKA, per germline (reference sequence). The CDR3 protein is CSANGLAGIYEQYF. CDR3 sequence (DNA): TGCAGTGCAAACGGACTAGCGGGCATCTACGAGCAGTACTTC.

The sample holds many counts of this clonotype. J is TRBJ2-7 and V is TRBV5-6; D is uncertain. The CDR3 is made up of 11 amino acids. Looked up from germline, CDR1 is SGHDT and CDR2 is YYEEEE. V was shortened by 1 base and J by 3 bases, with 2 bases between the two germline ends. CDR3 residues: CASSLYYEQYF. CDR3 nucleotides: TGTGCCAGCAGCTTGTACTACGAGCAGTACTTC.

By frequency in the sample, this clonotype is medium-sized. The CDR3 coding sequence is TGTGCCAGCAGCGTAGTGGGGACAGGGATTCAGGCTACGCAGTATTTT. Its translation is CASSVVGTGIQATQYF. The gene calls are TRBV9 and TRBJ2-3; 9 bases map to TRBD1. Germline V gene sequence: CDR1 SGDLS, CDR2 YYNGEE. J gave up 8 bases and V 0 bases, and 10 bases lay outside the gene matches. This CDR3 spans 16 amino acids.

The gene calls are TRBV12-3 or TRBV12-4 and TRBJ2-5; 8 bases align to TRBD2. Germline trimming cut 6 bases from V and 5 bases from J; bases unmatched to any gene: 11. CDR3 length: 15 amino acids. The CDR3 loop reads CASSPNGRATETQYF. The CDR3 nucleotides are TGTGCCAGCAGCCCCAACGGGAGGGCCACGGAGACCCAGTACTTC.

This clonotype was recorded at least ten times. The chain employs TRBV6-2 or TRBV6-3 and TRBJ2-3; D remains ambiguous. Germline lookup yields CDR1 MNHEY and CDR2 SVGEGT. The CDR3 is 14 residues long. Between the trimmed V and J ends, which lost 5 bases and 0 bases, there was a span of 9 bases. The CDR3 DNA sequence: TGTGCCAGCAGTCTCCTTAGTAGCACAGATACGCAGTATTTT. Amino acids: CASSLLSSTDTQYF.

This clonotype appeared many times. The V call is TRBV20-1, the J call TRBJ2-5; 7 bases are a match to TRBD1. Germline V CDR1 and CDR2: DFQATT, SNEGSKA (reference sequence). J was trimmed by 5 bases and V by 6 bases; bases with no gene match: 9. The CDR3 runs 13 residues. This CDR3 reads CSALPTGPETQYF. As DNA, the CDR3 is TGCAGTGCCCTCCCGACAGGGCCGGAGACCCAGTACTTC.

This chain uses TRBV7-2 with TRBJ1-6, with D perhaps TRBD1 (5 bases). The V end lost 5 bases, the J end lost 6 bases, and 20 bases lay between the germline ends. Germline V gene lookup returns CDR1 SGHTA and CDR2 FQGNSA. The CDR3 runs to 17 residues. As DNA, the CDR3 is TGTGCCAGCAGCCGGGGAGGGGCAGGGATCGGTAATTCACCCCTCCACTTT. Translation: CASSRGGAGIGNSPLHF.

This clonotype showed up many times. The chain couples TRBV11-3 to TRBJ1-3; TRBD1 is a possible D gene (5 bases). This CDR3 region has 15 residues. Trimming shortened V by 5 bases and J by 2 bases, and 13 bases separated the two germline ends. Germline CDR1 SGHNT, CDR2 YENEEA. The CDR3 coding sequence is TGTGCCAGCAGCCACAGCGGGACGCCTGGAAACACCATATATTTT. Amino acid sequence: CASSHSGTPGNTIYF.

This clonotype has ten or more counts. The chain links TRBV9 to TRBJ2-7; D ambiguous. The germline V gene encodes CDR1 SGDLS and CDR2 YYNGEE. The germline V and J ends were trimmed by 8 bases and 0 bases, with 15 bases remaining between them. The CDR3 is 14 residues long. This chain's CDR3 is CASIGAPISYEQYF. The CDR3 region has the DNA TGTGCCAGTATTGGAGCGCCCATCTCCTACGAGCAGTACTTC. Looking up the rest from reference TRBV9 and TRBJ2-7 gives the full variable domain: DSGVTQTPKHLITATGQRVTLRCSPRSGDLSVYWYQQSLDQGLQFLIQYYNGEERAKGNILERFSAQQFPDLHSELNLSSLELGDSALYFCASIGAPISYEQYFGPGTRLTVT.

This clonotype was recorded many times. CDR3 nucleotide sequence: TGTGCCAGCAGCCCGGGAGTATATGGCTACACCTTC. Its protein is CASSPGVYGYTF. The chain carries TRBV9 and TRBJ1-2; no reliable D call. Germline V CDR1 and CDR2: SGDLS, YYNGEE. This CDR3 has 12 amino acids. The V and J ends lost 4 bases and 5 bases respectively, with 9 bases between them.

By share, this clonotype counts as medium-sized. The V call is TRBV7-9, the J call TRBJ2-1; 8 bases are shared with TRBD1. The CDR3 runs 15 residues. CDR1 is SEHNR, CDR2 FQNEAQ, per germline (reference sequence). After removal of 5 bases from V and 5 bases from J, the junction contained 8 bases not matched to a gene. The CDR3 bases are TGTGCCAGCAGCCTATGGACAGGGTGGGACAATGAGCAGTTCTTC. As protein: CASSLWTGWDNEQFF.

The V call is TRBV6-5, the J call TRBJ1-1; 7 bases agree with TRBD1. CDR3 length equals 15 residues. Germline CDR1 and CDR2: MNHEY and SVGAGI. V gave up 5 bases and J gave up 4 bases; unmatched junction bases: 10. The CDR3 DNA follows: TGTGCCAGCAGTCACGGGACAGCTCCTGGCACTGAAGCTTTCTTT. This sequence encodes CASSHGTAPGTEAFF.

This clonotype has a count of ten or more. The chain combines TRBV28 with TRBJ1-4; D not resolved. Looked up from germline, CDR1 is MDHEN and CDR2 is SYDVKM. V was pared by 2 bases and J by 5 bases, with 12 bases between. The length of the CDR3 is 15 residues. The CDR3 reads CASSLRRYGNEKLFF. DNA for the CDR3: TGTGCCAGCAGTTTAAGACGGTACGGCAATGAAAAACTGTTTTTT.

This clonotype was counted ten times or more. J is TRBJ2-3 and V is TRBV7-8; TRBD2 is a possible D gene (6 bases). CDR1 is SGHVS and CDR2 is FQNEAQ in the germline V gene. This CDR3 contains 17 residues. V lost 1 base and J 2 bases, leaving 16 bases between the germline ends. CDR3 in amino acids: CASSLGETRGATDTQYF. CDR3 DNA sequence: TGTGCCAGCAGCTTAGGGGAGACTAGAGGTGCCACAGATACGCAGTATTTT.

The sample holds many counts of this clonotype. The chain has TRBV2 and TRBJ1-1; tentative D call: TRBD1 (5 bases). From germline, CDR1 is SNHLY and CDR2 FYNNEI. The CDR3 runs 14 residues. V was trimmed by 5 bases and J by 1 base, leaving 11 bases between them. The DNA of the CDR3 is TGTGCCAGCAGTTATCGGGGCGGGAACACTGAAGCTTTCTTT. It specifies CASSYRGGNTEAFF. Full variable domain (outside the CDR3, taken from reference TRBV2 and TRBJ1-1): EPEVTQTPSHQVTQMGQEVILRCVPISNHLYFYWYRQILGQKVEFLVSFYNNEISEKSEIFDDQFSVERPDGSNFTLKIRSTKLEDSAMYFCASSYRGGNTEAFFGQGTRLTVV.